These 8 T cell receptor beta chains came from one sample sequenced in a study of blood T cell repertoires in COVID-19. Measured with immunoSEQ multiplex PCR; TCRdb has only the in-frame clones, and not every one. The sample holds around 370,000 clones; around 90% are singletons and the top ten take 6% to 7.5%. Sequencing input: peripheral blood. The origin of the receptors is a man younger than 35 with active or convalescent COVID-19.

This chain uses TRBV6-6 with TRBJ1-1, with a possible D match to TRBD1 (5 bases). CDR3 size: 15 residues. Looked up from germline, CDR1 is MNHNY and CDR2 is SVGAGI (reference sequence). Trimming pared 5 bases from V and 2 bases from J, leaving 15 bases between. The CDR3 spells CASSTAYRLNTEAFF. DNA for the CDR3: TGTGCCAGCAGTACGGCCTACAGGTTAAACACTGAAGCTTTCTTT.

J is TRBJ1-1 and V is TRBV27, with TRBD1 identical over 9 bases. Germline trimming cut 6 bases from V and 6 bases from J; bases unmatched to any gene: 8. Germline CDR1 MNHEY, CDR2 SMNVEV (reference sequence). The CDR3 contains 14 residues. This chain's CDR3 is CASSSLQGAAEAFF. The DNA of the CDR3 is TGTGCCAGCAGCAGTCTACAGGGGGCTGCTGAAGCTTTCTTT.

This chain joins TRBV9 and TRBJ2-4; the D is unclear. The V and J ends lost 1 base and 5 bases respectively, with 7 bases between them. This CDR3 region has 13 residues. Per the germline V gene, CDR1 is SGDLS and CDR2 is YYNGEE. CDR3 residues: CASSVTTENIQYF. The CDR3 bases are TGTGCCAGCAGCGTAACAACAGAAAACATTCAGTACTTC.

The rearrangement links TRBV15 to TRBJ1-5; D gene unclear. Germline CDR1 and CDR2: LNHNV and YYDKDF (reference sequence). The CDR3 sequence is 15 residues long. Deletions cut 1 base from V and 3 bases from J, with 10 bases between. The DNA of the CDR3 is TGTGCCACCAGCAGAGGGAGGTTGGTCAATCAGCCCCAGCATTTT. Its translation: CATSRGRLVNQPQHF.

The chain carries TRBV15 and TRBJ1-1; TRBD1 might be the D (6 bases). The CDR3 runs 17 residues. Germline lookup yields CDR1 LNHNV and CDR2 YYDKDF (reference sequence). Trimming stripped 5 bases from V and 1 base from J, with 20 bases between. CDR3 nucleotide sequence: TGTGCCACCAGCGAAACCCTTAACAGGGCAAGGAACACTGAAGCTTTCTTT. As protein: CATSETLNRARNTEAFF.

V gene TRBV6-5 combines with J gene TRBJ1-1, with no clear D. Trimming pared 7 bases from V and 4 bases from J, leaving 10 bases between. The CDR3 extends over 12 amino acids. The germline CDR1 and CDR2 sequences are MNHEY and SVGAGI. CDR3 in amino acids: CASIGEATEAFF. The DNA of the CDR3 is TGTGCCAGCATCGGGGAAGCCACTGAAGCTTTCTTT.

The chain couples TRBV7-2 to TRBJ2-1; tentatively, D is TRBD2 (6 bases). Trimming pared 5 bases from V and 6 bases from J, leaving 14 bases between. The V gene's germline CDR1 is SGHTA and CDR2 FQGNSA. This CDR3 is built from 14 residues. CDR3 nucleotide sequence: TGTGCCAGCAGCATTACGGGACTTAGCAATGAGCAGTTCTTC. It codes for CASSITGLSNEQFF. The variable domain in full, with the rest retrieved from reference TRBV7-2 and TRBJ2-1, is GAGVSQSPSNKVTEKGKDVELRCDPISGHTALYWYRQSLGQGLEFLIYFQGNSAPDKSGLPSDRFSAERTGGSVSTLTIQRTQQEDSAVYLCASSITGLSNEQFFGPGTRLTVL.

This clone was seen just once. This rearrangement joins TRBV28 to TRBJ2-1; D is uncertain. Germline values: CDR1 MDHEN, CDR2 SYDVKM. The V end lost 8 bases, the J end lost 3 bases, and 11 bases lay between the germline ends. This CDR3 region has 13 residues. The CDR3, as DNA: TGTGCCAGCTCGACTGTAAACTACAATGAGCAGTTCTTC. The encoded protein is CASSTVNYNEQFF.